The 29 T cell receptor beta chains listed next were all sequenced from one sample in a study of blood T cell repertoires in COVID-19. Profiled with immunoSEQ multiplex PCR; TCRdb holds only in-frame clones, not every one. The sample holds approximately 290,000 clones, 70% to 90% seen once. Sequenced sample: PBMCs or T cells enriched from blood (not recorded which). These receptors were collected from a woman in her thirties who had recovered from COVID-19.

The table lists this clone with many counts. The chain carries TRBV6-1 and TRBJ2-3; possibly TRBD2 for D (6 bases). The germline V gene encodes CDR1 MNHNS and CDR2 SASEGT. The CDR3 covers 14 residues. V lost 1 base to trimming and J lost 2 bases, with 7 bases between them. In nucleotides, the CDR3 is TGTGCCAGCAGTGAAGGGGGGGACACAGATACGCAGTATTTT. Protein: CASSEGGDTDTQYF.

The chain couples TRBV28 to TRBJ1-6, with D possibly matching TRBD1 (5 bases). Germline V gene sequence: CDR1 MDHEN, CDR2 SYDVKM. The V and J ends lost 3 bases and 7 bases respectively, with 10 bases between them. The CDR3 contains 14 residues. CDR3 sequence reads: CASSFRQGNSPLHF. The CDR3 bases are TGTGCCAGCAGTTTTCGGCAGGGCAATTCACCCCTCCACTTT.

J is TRBJ2-7 and V is TRBV3-1 (or the pseudogene TRBV3-2), with TRBD1 matching 8 bases. Germline V lookup: CDR1 LGHDT, CDR2 YNNKEL (reference sequence). CDR3 size: 13 residues. J was trimmed by 6 bases and V by 4 bases; bases with no gene match: 5. The CDR3 coding sequence is TGTGCCAGCAGCCCATCAGGGGGCGGCGAGCAGTACTTC. Its protein is CASSPSGGGEQYF.

The rearrangement uses TRBV28 and TRBJ2-3; 7 nucleotides align to TRBD1. CDR1 is MDHEN and CDR2 is SYDVKM in the germline V gene. The CDR3 spans 14 residues. Trimming removed 6 bases from V and 7 bases from J; junction bases left unmatched: 10. CDR3 loop: CASSPDREVNTQYF. The CDR3 nucleotides read TGTGCCAGCAGCCCCGACAGGGAAGTAAATACGCAGTATTTT. Complete variable domain (other parts from reference TRBV28 and TRBJ2-3): DVKVTQSSRYLVKRTGEKVFLECVQDMDHENMFWYRQDPGLGLRLIYFSYDVKMKEKGDIPEGYSVSREKKERFSLILESASTNQTSMYLCASSPDREVNTQYFGPGTRLTVL.

The V and J genes are TRBV9 and TRBJ1-1; TRBD1 matches at 7 bases. The CDR3 sequence is 14 residues long. Germline CDR1 SGDLS, CDR2 YYNGEE. The J segment lost 4 bases and the V segment lost 2 bases, leaving 5 bases of the junction unmatched. The CDR3 loop reads CASSVGQAATEAFF. As DNA, the CDR3 is TGTGCCAGCAGCGTTGGACAGGCAGCCACTGAAGCTTTCTTT.

The V gene is TRBV25-1, the J gene TRBJ2-1; 10 nucleotides match TRBD2. J gave up 7 bases and V 7 bases, and 4 bases lay outside the gene matches. The CDR3 extends over 13 amino acids. Per germline, CDR1 MGHDK and CDR2 SYGVNS. The CDR3 reads CASTLAGDNEQFF. The CDR3 coding sequence is TGTGCCAGCACCCTAGCGGGGGATAATGAGCAGTTCTTC.

This chain connects TRBV5-1 to TRBJ2-7; D not resolved. Germline V gene data show CDR1 as SGHRS and CDR2 as YFSETQ. There are 14 residues in the CDR3. V gave up 0 bases and J gave up 2 bases, with 9 bases separating them. This chain's CDR3 is CASSLELKTYEQYF. The CDR3 DNA reads TGCGCCAGCAGCTTGGAACTGAAAACCTACGAGCAGTACTTC.

The rearrangement joins TRBV12-3 or TRBV12-4 to TRBJ1-1; the D gene is possibly TRBD1 (5 bases). V was pared by 6 bases and J by 7 bases, with 15 bases between. CDR3 length: 13 residues. The CDR3 loop reads CASSPMGQLEAFF. CDR3 nucleotides: TGTGCCAGCAGCCCGATGGGGCAGCTTGAAGCTTTCTTT.

J is TRBJ2-1 and V is TRBV18; D is uncertain. Germline V gives CDR1 KGHSH, CDR2 LQKENI. V was trimmed by 3 bases and J by 3 bases, leaving 9 bases between them. The CDR3 has 14 residues. CDR3 protein: CASSPPQFYNEQFF. CDR3 bases: TGTGCCAGCTCACCCCCCCAGTTCTACAATGAGCAGTTCTTC. Full variable domain (missing parts from reference TRBV18 and TRBJ2-1): NAGVMQNPRHLVRRRGQEARLRCSPMKGHSHVYWYRQLPEEGLKFMVYLQKENIIDESGMPKERFSAEFPKEGPSILRIQQVVRGDSAAYFCASSPPQFYNEQFFGPGTRLTVL.

The V and J genes are TRBV6-5 and TRBJ1-1; D gene uncertain. The germline gives CDR1 MNHEY, CDR2 SVGAGI. This CDR3 has 15 residues. V lost 6 bases, J lost 1 base, and 15 bases lay in between. CDR3 sequence (DNA): TGTGCCAGCAGCGCGCATGTATTCCAGAACACTGAAGCTTTCTTT. Amino acids: CASSAHVFQNTEAFF.

The chain has TRBV14 and TRBJ2-5, with D possibly matching TRBD2 (6 bases). Germline-derived CDR1 and CDR2 are SGHDN and FVKESK. The V and J ends lost 0 bases and 5 bases respectively, with 19 bases between them. CDR3 length equals 17 residues. Written as DNA, the CDR3 is TGTGCCAGCAGCCAAGAAAGGCCGCCGGCGGGGCGGGAGACCCAGTACTTC. Residues: CASSQERPPAGRETQYF.

The rearrangement joins TRBV6-5 to TRBJ1-5; D perhaps matches TRBD1 (5 bases). This CDR3 region has 14 residues. The V end was cut by 6 bases, the J end by 6 bases, with 15 bases between. Germline V gene lookup returns CDR1 MNHEY and CDR2 SVGAGI. CDR3: CASSQTLGGQPQHF. The CDR3 DNA follows: TGTGCCAGCAGCCAAACTTTGGGGGGTCAGCCCCAGCATTTT.

The V call is TRBV6-4, the J call TRBJ2-2; D is perhaps TRBD1 (6 bases). In germline, CDR1 is MRHNA, CDR2 SNTAGT. V lost 5 bases to trimming and J lost 2 bases, with 15 bases between them. This CDR3 spans 16 amino acids. The CDR3: CASSKQRTVNTGELFF. CDR3 in DNA: TGTGCCAGCAGTAAACAACGGACAGTTAACACCGGGGAGCTGTTTTTT.

V usage is TRBV28 and J usage is TRBJ2-1; TRBD2 agrees at 11 bases. The CDR3 is 14 residues long. Germline CDR1 reads MDHEN; CDR2 reads SYDVKM. V lost 5 bases to trimming and J lost 13 bases; unmatched junction nucleotides: 10. The CDR3 protein is CASSPIGLAGPQFF. The CDR3 DNA is TGTGCCAGCAGTCCTATAGGACTAGCGGGCCCCCAGTTCTTC.

The V call is TRBV3-1 (or the pseudogene TRBV3-2), the J call TRBJ2-7; maybe TRBD2 (5 bases). V lost 5 bases, J lost 6 bases, and 11 bases lay in between. The germline CDR1 and CDR2 sequences are LGHDT and YNNKEL (reference sequence). The CDR3 contains 12 residues. CDR3 nucleotide sequence: TGTGCCAGCAGCGAACGGGGTGGCGAGCAGTACTTC. Its translation is CASSERGGEQYF.

This clone was found once. The V and J genes are TRBV27 and TRBJ1-5; 8 nucleotides line up with TRBD1. Per germline, CDR1 MNHEY and CDR2 SMNVEV (reference sequence). After removal of 5 bases from V and 5 bases from J, the junction contained 8 bases not matched to a gene. The CDR3 extends over 15 amino acids. This CDR3 reads CASSTAMDRDQPQHF. Here the CDR3 DNA reads TGTGCCAGCAGTACCGCGATGGACAGGGATCAGCCCCAGCATTTT.

The J gene is TRBJ1-2, the V gene TRBV28; D may be TRBD1 (5 bases). CDR3 length: 15 amino acids. The V gene's germline CDR1 is MDHEN and CDR2 SYDVKM. The ends were cut back, 4 bases at V and 6 bases at J, with 18 bases in the middle. In DNA, the CDR3 is TGTGCCAGCAGTTCAGGATCGGTCAGGGCAGATGGCTACACCTTC. Its protein product is CASSSGSVRADGYTF.

This chain uses TRBV30 with TRBJ2-7; weak D call: TRBD2 (5 bases). CDR1 GTSNPN and CDR2 SVGIG come from the germline V gene (reference sequence). V gave up 1 base and J gave up 4 bases, with 14 bases separating them. The CDR3 loop spans 14 amino acids. As DNA, the CDR3 is TGTGCCTGGAGTGCCCGGGGTGGTTTATACGAGCAGTACTTC. Residues: CAWSARGGLYEQYF. The whole variable domain, filled in from reference TRBV30 and TRBJ2-7, reads SQTIHQWPATLVQPVGSPLSLECTVEGTSNPNLYWYRQAAGRGLQLLFYSVGIGQISSEVPQNLSASRPQDRQFILSSKKLLLSDSGFYLCAWSARGGLYEQYFGPGTRLTVT.

The rearrangement joins TRBV6-4 to TRBJ1-2, with D hard to call. CDR3 length equals 14 residues. V lost 0 bases and J lost 6, with 11 bases in between. Germline V CDR1 and CDR2: MRHNA, SNTAGT. The CDR3 is CASSDSSGSHGYTF. As DNA, the CDR3 is TGTGCCAGCAGTGACTCGAGCGGCAGCCATGGCTACACCTTC.

The J gene is TRBJ1-2, the V gene TRBV6-5, with a weak D call TRBD1 (5 bases). The germline V gene encodes CDR1 MNHEY and CDR2 SVGAGI. The CDR3 is made up of 15 amino acids. Trimming pared 0 bases from V and 4 bases from J, leaving 12 bases between. CDR3 sequence (DNA): TGTGCCAGCAGTTACTCGACCCAGGGTTTCTATGGCTACACCTTC. Protein product: CASSYSTQGFYGYTF.

The chain has TRBV30 and TRBJ1-4, with 11 bases fitting TRBD1. J gave up 7 bases and V 2 bases, and 9 bases lay outside the gene matches. The CDR3 totals 16 residues. Germline V lookup: CDR1 GTSNPN, CDR2 SVGIG (reference sequence). The CDR3 loop is CAWSRTGGATGEKLFF. CDR3 bases: TGTGCCTGGAGTCGGACAGGGGGCGCAACGGGTGAAAAACTGTTTTTT.

The CDR3 DNA reads TGCGCCAGCATCAGGGACACCGGGGAGCTGTTTTTT. It codes for CASIRDTGELFF. The chain uses TRBV10-2 and TRBJ2-2; the D gene is possibly TRBD1 (5 bases). V was clipped by 7 bases and J by 3 bases, with 6 bases between them. The CDR3 is 12 residues long. Per germline, CDR1 WSHSY and CDR2 SAAADI.

V is TRBV5-5 and J is TRBJ1-1; D is perhaps TRBD1 (5 bases). There are 13 residues in the CDR3. V was trimmed by 7 bases and J by 5 bases, leaving 15 bases between them. Germline V gene data show CDR1 as SGHKS and CDR2 as YYEKEE (reference sequence). The CDR3 region is CASRTPQETEAFF. The CDR3 DNA reads as TGTGCCAGCCGGACACCTCAAGAGACTGAAGCTTTCTTT.

The J gene is TRBJ2-7, the V gene TRBV4-2; TRBD2 agrees at 7 bases. The CDR3 contains 15 residues. J lost 6 bases, V lost 4 bases, and 12 bases had no gene match. Germline assignment: CDR1 LGHNA and CDR2 YNFKEQ. This CDR3 is CASSPPGGERGEQYF. CDR3 DNA sequence: TGTGCCAGCAGCCCCCCCGGAGGCGAGCGGGGCGAGCAGTACTTC.

The chain uses TRBV11-1 and TRBJ1-1, with D possibly being TRBD1 (6 bases). V lost 5 bases and J 4 bases, leaving 11 bases between the germline ends. The germline CDR1 and CDR2 sequences are SGHAT and FQDESV (reference sequence). This CDR3 contains 13 residues. CDR3 sequence (DNA): TGTGCCAGCAGCGCAGGGGCCCGCACTGAAGCTTTCTTT. Residues: CASSAGARTEAFF.

As for this clone: Other DNA variants within this sample encode the same CDR3. The gene calls are TRBV5-6 and TRBJ1-5, with a weak D call TRBD1 (6 bases). Trimming left V 0 bases short and J 7 bases short, with 8 bases between. This CDR3 region has 13 residues. CDR1 is SGHDT and CDR2 is YYEEEE in the germline V gene. The CDR3 is CASSLGTGQPQHF. DNA of the CDR3: TGTGCCAGCAGCTTGGGCACAGGGCAGCCCCAGCATTTT.

This chain uses TRBV11-2 with TRBJ2-7; 7 positions match TRBD2. Trimming cost V 4 bases and J 3 bases; bases outside gene matches: 6. The CDR3 totals 14 residues. Germline V gives CDR1 SGHAT, CDR2 FQNNGV. CDR3 residues: CASSWGGSYYEQYF. DNA for the CDR3: TGTGCCAGCAGCTGGGGGGGTTCCTACTACGAGCAGTACTTC. The complete variable domain, with remaining parts taken from reference TRBV11-2 and TRBJ2-7, reads EAGVAQSPRYKIIEKRQSVAFWCNPISGHATLYWYQQILGQGPKLLIQFQNNGVVDDSQLPKDRFSAERLKGVDSTLKIQPAKLEDSAVYLCASSWGGSYYEQYFGPGTRLTVT.

V usage is TRBV6-5 and J usage is TRBJ1-2, with D perhaps TRBD1 (6 bases). V was cut by 6 bases and J by 2 bases, with 16 bases left in between. The CDR3 contains 15 residues. The germline V gene encodes CDR1 MNHEY and CDR2 SVGAGI. CDR3 residues: CASRPSGDRNYGYTF. The CDR3 DNA sequence: TGTGCCAGCAGACCATCAGGGGACCGCAACTATGGCTACACCTTC.

V and J are TRBV2 and TRBJ2-7, with unresolved D. V lost 5 bases to trimming and J lost 2 bases, with 7 bases between them. This CDR3 contains 12 residues. CDR1 and CDR2 from the germline V gene are SNHLY and FYNNEI. CDR3 protein: CASSQVPYEQYF. CDR3 sequence (DNA): TGTGCCAGCAGTCAGGTTCCCTACGAGCAGTACTTC. The entire variable domain, with the rest obtained from reference TRBV2 and TRBJ2-7, is as follows: EPEVTQTPSHQVTQMGQEVILRCVPISNHLYFYWYRQILGQKVEFLVSFYNNEISEKSEIFDDQFSVERPDGSNFTLKIRSTKLEDSAMYFCASSQVPYEQYFGPGTRLTVT.